The sequence of this T cell receptor beta chain was determined in a study of cytomegalovirus exposure and HLA in healthy donors. General study results and limits: DRB1 showed the most TCR associations and HLA-C the fewest in a later analysis, as rates varied by HLA locus.

Vbeta (60) and Jbeta (13) primers were used in the PCR. Assay: immunoSEQ multiplex PCR; the TCRdb copy retains only in-frame clones and omits some. The table lists approximately 100,000 clones, roughly 82% of them singletons. This CDR3 spans 11 amino acids. In germline, CDR1 is DFQATT, CDR2 SNEGSKA (reference sequence). Trimming removed 6 bases at V and 5 bases at J, with 10 bases between. As concerns this clone: Its antigen remains unknown.

V is TRBV20-1 and J is TRBJ2-5; D is perhaps TRBD2 (6 bases). This receptor was obtained from a male donor in good health and CMV-seropositive. The sample consisted of PBMCs. CDR3 sequence: CSAQGRETQYF. The CDR3 nucleotides are TGCAGTGCCCAAGGGAGGGAGACCCAGTACTTC.